Given below is one T cell receptor (beta chain) in context. These data originate in a study of blood T cell repertoires in COVID-19. Study-level information: Acute-phase and convalescent COVID-19 samples originated in the United States, Italy and Spain. PBMCs, B-cell-depleted T cells, or T cells were the source of the cDNA or gDNA that made up the material.

As processed by the authors: Reference gene primer amplification yielded estimated nucleated cell counts. Data came from immunoSEQ multiplex PCR; TCRdb stores just in-frame clones and leaves some out. D and trimming were read from the DNA, whereas the V and J calls and clone size are those reported in that table. The sample lists 170,000 or so clones; 75% to 80% were seen once. The CDR3 runs 22 residues. Deletions cut 0 bases from V and 2 bases from J, with 31 bases between. The germline V gene encodes CDR1 SGHRS and CDR2 YFSETQ. This TCR derives from a woman in her 70s with acute or convalescent COVID-19. This chain connects TRBV5-1 to TRBJ2-3, with D maybe TRBD2 (7 bases). Sequenced sample: peripheral blood. The CDR3 sequence is CASSLVPSTEGRGIGNTDTQYF. CDR3 nucleotides: TGCGCCAGCAGCTTGGTGCCAAGCACGGAAGGGAGGGGGATTGGGAACACAGATACGCAGTATTTT.